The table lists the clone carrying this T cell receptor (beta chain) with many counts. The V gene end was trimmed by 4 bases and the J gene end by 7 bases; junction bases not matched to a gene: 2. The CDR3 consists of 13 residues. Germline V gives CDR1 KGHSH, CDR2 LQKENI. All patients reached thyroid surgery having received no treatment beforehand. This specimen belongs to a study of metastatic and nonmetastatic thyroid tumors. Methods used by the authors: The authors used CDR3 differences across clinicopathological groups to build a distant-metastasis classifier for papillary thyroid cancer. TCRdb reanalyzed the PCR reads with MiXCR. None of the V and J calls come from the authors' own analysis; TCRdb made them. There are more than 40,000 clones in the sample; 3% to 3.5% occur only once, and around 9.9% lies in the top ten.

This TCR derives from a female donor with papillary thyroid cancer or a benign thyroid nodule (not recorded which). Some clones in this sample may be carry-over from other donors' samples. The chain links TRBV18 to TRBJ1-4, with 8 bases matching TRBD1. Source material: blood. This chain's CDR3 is CASSLDRGEKLFF. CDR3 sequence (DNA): TGTGCCAGCTCACTAGACAGGGGTGAAAAACTGTTTTTT.